The 26 T cell receptor beta chains below were found in one sample sequenced in a study of CD8+ T cells in alopecia areata. RNA, once extracted, was reverse transcribed into cDNA for use as the sequencing template. Libraries were prepared by immunoSEQ multiplex PCR; TCRdb keeps only in-frame clonotypes and omits some of them. The table shows 95,000 to 110,000 clones, with around 84% occurring only once. Treatment noted: oral pan-JAK inhibitor, 5-10 mg twice daily. The sequenced sample was CD8+ T cells sorted from blood, obtained at week 24, from a patient treated with tofacitinib. Source of these receptors: a human donor with alopecia areata.

J is TRBJ1-6 and V is TRBV7-9; TRBD1 agrees at 8 bases. Germline CDR1 is SEHNR and CDR2 is FQNEAQ (reference sequence). CDR3 length: 17 amino acids. The J segment lost 2 bases and the V segment lost 3 bases, leaving 6 bases of the junction unmatched. Here the CDR3 DNA reads TGTGCCAGCAGCTTTCCTGGACAGGGAACCTATAATTCACCCCTCCACTTT. This gives the protein CASSFPGQGTYNSPLHF.

This chain's CDR3 is CASSLDRGTSDNYGYTF. The DNA for the CDR3 is TGTGCCAGCAGCTTAGACCGCGGGACATCCGATAACTATGGCTACACCTTC. The V and J genes are TRBV7-9 and TRBJ1-2; a possible D gene is TRBD1 (6 bases). CDR1 and CDR2 (germline): SEHNR, FQNEAQ (reference sequence). The CDR3 loop spans 17 amino acids. V was pared by 1 base and J by 1 base, with 16 bases between.

V is TRBV5-1 and J is TRBJ2-1; 10 bases are shared with TRBD2. The CDR3 loop spans 15 amino acids. V lost 0 bases, J lost 7 bases, and 4 bases stayed unmatched. Per the germline V gene, CDR1 is SGHRS and CDR2 is YFSETQ. The CDR3 loop reads CASSLGSGGMNEQFF. The CDR3, as DNA: TGCGCCAGCAGCTTGGGTAGCGGGGGGATGAATGAGCAGTTCTTC.

The genes are TRBV27 and TRBJ2-7; D unresolved. V dropped 5 bases and J dropped 3 bases, with 11 bases sitting between them. From germline, CDR1 is MNHEY and CDR2 SMNVEV (reference sequence). This CDR3 is built from 13 residues. DNA of the CDR3: TGTGCCAGCAGTCCCCAGCACTACTACGAGCAGTACTTC. Residues: CASSPQHYYEQYF.

The rearrangement joins TRBV19 to TRBJ2-1; the match to TRBD2 covers 8 bases. The CDR3 spans 20 residues. Per germline, CDR1 LNHDA and CDR2 SQIVND (reference sequence). After removal of 0 bases from V and 5 bases from J, the junction contained 18 bases not matched to a gene. The CDR3 region is CASSIDLSLSSGVRNNEQFF. CDR3 nucleotide sequence: TGTGCCAGTAGTATAGATCTATCCCTAAGTAGCGGGGTAAGGAACAATGAGCAGTTCTTC.

The chain joins TRBV9 to TRBJ2-7; maybe TRBD2 (6 bases). Deletions cut 0 bases from V and 2 bases from J, with 9 bases between. The CDR3 consists of 14 residues. CDR1 is SGDLS and CDR2 is YYNGEE in the germline V gene. DNA of the CDR3: TGTGCCAGCAGCGTAGCTACGGGGGCCTACGAGCAGTACTTC. Protein sequence: CASSVATGAYEQYF.

The chain uses TRBV7-9 and TRBJ2-5, with 9 positions matching TRBD2. The germline gives CDR1 SEHNR, CDR2 FQNEAQ (reference sequence). The V gene end was trimmed by 5 bases and the J gene end by 2 bases; junction bases not matched to a gene: 15. This CDR3 is built from 18 residues. The DNA of the CDR3 is TGTGCCAGCAGCCTCTCCCCCGGGACTAGCAGGCCTCAAGAGACCCAGTACTTC. This sequence encodes CASSLSPGTSRPQETQYF.

The chain employs TRBV6-5 and TRBJ2-1; D remains unclear. Germline-derived CDR1 and CDR2 are MNHEY and SVGAGI. Trimming took 0 bases from V and 8 from J, leaving 8 bases between them. The CDR3 totals 13 residues. The DNA for the CDR3 is TGTGCCAGCAGTTACTCGGTCTTCGATGAGCAGTTCTTC. The encoded protein is CASSYSVFDEQFF.

The chain employs TRBV9 and TRBJ2-3; 9 bases fit TRBD2. There are 14 residues in the CDR3. J lost 2 bases, V lost 4 bases, and 2 bases had no gene match. The germline CDR1 and CDR2 sequences are SGDLS and YYNGEE. The CDR3 DNA reads as TGTGCCAGCAGCCTGGGACTAGCCACAGATACGCAGTATTTT. This encodes CASSLGLATDTQYF.

This clone was seen a single time. The chain recombines TRBV6-4 with TRBJ2-7; the D is unclear. CDR1 and CDR2 from the germline V gene are MRHNA and SNTAGT. V shed 6 bases and J shed 0 bases, with 15 bases lying between them. The CDR3 has 15 amino acids. As DNA, the CDR3 is TGTGCCAGCAGGACGGCCTCTGGGCTCTCCTACGAGCAGTACTTC. Residues: CASRTASGLSYEQYF.

The V gene is TRBV7-2, the J gene TRBJ2-7; 8 nucleotides agree with TRBD2. V was pared by 8 bases and J by 0 bases, with 6 bases of the junction left unmatched. This CDR3 is 14 amino acids long. Germline V gene data show CDR1 as SGHTA and CDR2 as FQGNSA. The CDR3 DNA follows: TGTGCCAGCGGGAGCGGGGGAAACTCCTACGAGCAGTACTTC. Amino acids: CASGSGGNSYEQYF.

The chain joins TRBV6-5 to TRBJ2-3; 7 bases are shared with TRBD2. The CDR3 has 15 amino acids. In germline, CDR1 is MNHEY, CDR2 SVGAGI. Losses at the gene ends were 0 bases for V and 2 bases for J; bases not matched to a gene: 2. The CDR3 DNA reads TGTGCCAGCAGTTACTCGGGGGGGTACACAGATACGCAGTATTTT. Protein product: CASSYSGGYTDTQYF.

This chain joins TRBV7-9 and TRBJ2-7; possibly TRBD1 for D (5 bases). This CDR3 has 15 residues. V was trimmed by 3 bases and J by 6 bases, leaving 18 bases between them. CDR1 is SEHNR and CDR2 is FQNEAQ in the germline V gene (reference sequence). In DNA, the CDR3 is TGTGCCAGCAGCTTCCGGCAGGGTGGGTCAGGCGAGCAGTACTTC. It encodes CASSFRQGGSGEQYF.

This clone was seen a single time. This chain uses TRBV27 with TRBJ1-5; D call uncertain. V lost 6 bases to trimming and J lost 2 bases, with 8 bases between them. Germline loops: CDR1 MNHEY, CDR2 SMNVEV (reference sequence). The CDR3 consists of 13 residues. CDR3 residues: CASRGFGNQPQHF. The CDR3, as DNA: TGTGCCAGCAGGGGTTTCGGCAATCAGCCCCAGCATTTT.

The chain joins TRBV4-2 to TRBJ2-7; D remains ambiguous. The CDR3 is 14 amino acids. Per germline, CDR1 LGHNA and CDR2 YNFKEQ. Between the trimmed V and J ends, which lost 0 bases and 0 bases, there was a span of 6 bases. The CDR3 nucleotides read TGTGCCAGCAGCCAAGAACAATCCTCCTACGAGCAGTACTTC. Its translation is CASSQEQSSYEQYF.

The V and J genes are TRBV6-5 and TRBJ2-1, with unresolved D. Deletions cut 5 bases from V and 0 bases from J, with 11 bases between. The CDR3 is 15 amino acids. Germline values: CDR1 MNHEY, CDR2 SVGAGI. The CDR3 reads CASSGWNSSYNEQFF. CDR3 nucleotides: TGTGCCAGCAGTGGGTGGAACAGCTCCTACAATGAGCAGTTCTTC.

The chain uses TRBV6-1 and TRBJ2-1; no firm D call. Trimming cost V 8 bases and J 0 bases, with 11 bases left between them. Germline loops: CDR1 MNHNS, CDR2 SASEGT. The CDR3 is made up of 14 amino acids. Here the CDR3 DNA reads TGTGCCAGCCGTCCAACGAGCTCCTACAATGAGCAGTTCTTC. Amino acid sequence: CASRPTSSYNEQFF.

The rearrangement joins TRBV13 to TRBJ2-7; D gene uncertain. Trimming pared 4 bases from V and 0 bases from J, leaving 7 bases between. Per germline, CDR1 PRHDT and CDR2 FYEKMQ (reference sequence). The CDR3 spans 13 residues. The CDR3 loop is CASSSRSSYEQYF. The DNA of the CDR3 is TGTGCCAGCAGCTCCCGTAGCTCCTACGAGCAGTACTTC.

The V gene is TRBV2, the J gene TRBJ1-5; TRBD1 agrees at 7 bases. The CDR3 has 14 residues. The J segment lost 3 bases and the V segment lost 7 bases, leaving 6 bases of the junction unmatched. Germline V gives CDR1 SNHLY, CDR2 FYNNEI. The CDR3 coding sequence is TGTGCCAGCACTTTCACAGGGGTCAATCAGCCCCAGCATTTT. This codes for CASTFTGVNQPQHF.

V usage is TRBV7-2 and J usage is TRBJ1-2; D might be TRBD1 (6 bases). The CDR3 contains 13 residues. Per germline, CDR1 SGHTA and CDR2 FQGNSA. V was pared by 6 bases and J by 4 bases, with 12 bases between. CDR3 bases: TGTGCCAGCAGTTTCGGACAGATCTATGGCTACACCTTC. Its protein is CASSFGQIYGYTF.

This clone was found a few times. The chain carries TRBV18 and TRBJ2-6; no reliable D call. The germline V and J ends were trimmed by 3 bases and 0 bases, with 9 bases remaining between them. CDR3 length: 16 amino acids. The germline CDR1 and CDR2 sequences are KGHSH and LQKENI. CDR3 sequence: CASSPAEFSGANVLTF. The CDR3 DNA follows: TGTGCCAGCTCACCGGCAGAGTTCTCTGGGGCCAACGTCCTGACTTTC.

This chain joins TRBV2 and TRBJ2-3, with 8 bases matching TRBD2. J gave up 2 bases and V 3 bases, and 4 bases lay outside the gene matches. This CDR3 spans 15 amino acids. Per germline, CDR1 SNHLY and CDR2 FYNNEI. The CDR3 sequence is CASSERGVPTDTQYF. The CDR3 region has the DNA TGTGCCAGCAGTGAGCGGGGGGTTCCCACAGATACGCAGTATTTT.

J is TRBJ2-5 and V is TRBV11-2; 10 bases match TRBD2. Germline lookup yields CDR1 SGHAT and CDR2 FQNNGV. The CDR3 covers 15 residues. V gave up 1 base and J gave up 4 bases; unmatched junction bases: 3. The CDR3 region has the DNA TGTGCCAGCAGCTTAGGAGCGGGGGGGCTAGAGACCCAGTACTTC. Its protein is CASSLGAGGLETQYF.

In its sample, this clone was seen a few times. This chain connects TRBV14 to TRBJ2-4; a possible D gene is TRBD1 (6 bases). With 4 bases removed from V and 0 bases from J, the gap between germline ends came to 13 bases. The CDR3 is made up of 16 amino acids. The germline V gene has CDR1 SGHDN and CDR2 FVKESK. The chain's CDR3 is CASSRTLGGAKNIQYF. The CDR3 region has the DNA TGTGCCAGCAGCCGGACCTTAGGGGGAGCCAAAAACATTCAGTACTTC.

The chain has TRBV7-9 and TRBJ2-7; tentatively, D is TRBD1 (6 bases). Germline V lookup: CDR1 SEHNR, CDR2 FQNEAQ (reference sequence). CDR3 size: 14 residues. V was clipped by 5 bases and J by 2 bases, with 13 bases between them. CDR3 region: CASSPTGIAYEQYF. The DNA for the CDR3 is TGTGCCAGCAGCCCTACAGGGATCGCCTACGAGCAGTACTTC.

The chain carries TRBV27 and TRBJ2-1; D ambiguous. The CDR3 sequence is 14 residues long. The germline V and J ends were trimmed by 1 base and 4 bases, with 8 bases remaining between them. Germline CDR1 is MNHEY and CDR2 is SMNVEV (reference sequence). As DNA, the CDR3 is TGTGCCAGCAGTTTATGGGCCGAATACAATGAGCAGTTCTTC. The encoded protein is CASSLWAEYNEQFF.